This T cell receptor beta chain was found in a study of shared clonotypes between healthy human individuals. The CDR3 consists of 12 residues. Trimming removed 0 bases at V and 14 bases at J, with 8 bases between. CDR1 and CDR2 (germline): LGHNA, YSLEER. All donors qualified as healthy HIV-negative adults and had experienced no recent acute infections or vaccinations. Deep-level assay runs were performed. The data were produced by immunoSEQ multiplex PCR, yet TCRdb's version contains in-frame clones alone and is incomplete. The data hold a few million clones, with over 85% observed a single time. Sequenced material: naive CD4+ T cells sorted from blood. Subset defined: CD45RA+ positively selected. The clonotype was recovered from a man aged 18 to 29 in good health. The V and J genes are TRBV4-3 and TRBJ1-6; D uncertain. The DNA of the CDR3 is TGCGCCAGCAGCCAAGACACCTACACCCTCCACTTT. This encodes CASSQDTYTLHF.